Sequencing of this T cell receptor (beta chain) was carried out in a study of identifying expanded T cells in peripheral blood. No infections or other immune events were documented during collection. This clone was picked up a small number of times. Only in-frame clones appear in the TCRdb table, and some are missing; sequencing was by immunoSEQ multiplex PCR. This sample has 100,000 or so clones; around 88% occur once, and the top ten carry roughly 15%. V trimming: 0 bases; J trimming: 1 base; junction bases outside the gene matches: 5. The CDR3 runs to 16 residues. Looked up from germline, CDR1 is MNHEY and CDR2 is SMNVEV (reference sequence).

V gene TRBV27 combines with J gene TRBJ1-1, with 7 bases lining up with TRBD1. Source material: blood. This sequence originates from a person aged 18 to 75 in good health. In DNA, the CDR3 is TGTGCCAGCAGTTTATCAAACAGGGGAGGGAACACTGAAGCTTTCTTT. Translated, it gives CASSLSNRGGNTEAFF.